Shown below are 21 T cell receptor beta chains from a single sample sequenced in a study of T cells in Graves' hyperthyroidism and ophthalmopathy. TCR beta CDR3 sequences were amplified from RNA transcripts. TCR CDR3 underwent first-round RT-PCR with the HTBI primer set. TCRdb re-analysed the multiplex PCR reads in MiXCR, keeping a single row per CDR3 protein. The sample has 500,000 to 800,000 distinct CDR3 sequences, 45% seen once. Sequenced input: peripheral blood or thyroid tissue (not recorded which). These TCRs come from an adult man with Graves' disease, either hyperthyroidism or ophthalmopathy (not recorded which).

In its sample, this clonotype was seen a few times. Compared with germline, one end of the junction differs, possibly owing to a read error. The V gene is TRBV24-1, the J gene TRBJ1-5; unclear D gene. The CDR3 runs 13 residues. Germline values: CDR1 KGHDR, CDR2 SFDVKD. CDR3 in amino acids: CVTSAPGNQPQHF. As DNA, the CDR3 is TGTGTCACCAGTGCCCCGGGAAATCAGCCCCAGCATTTT.

The chain uses TRBV11-1 and TRBJ1-4; a weak D match, TRBD1 (5 bases). This CDR3 contains 14 residues. Trimming stripped 5 bases from V and 8 bases from J, with 15 bases between. Looked up from germline, CDR1 is SGHAT and CDR2 is FQDESV (reference sequence). In DNA form, the CDR3 reads TGTGCCAGCAGCGCCGCCGACAGAAAGGAAAAACTGTTTTTT. This codes for CASSAADRKEKLFF.

This clonotype was recorded at least ten times. The genes are TRBV19 and TRBJ1-2; D gene ambiguous. Germline V gives CDR1 LNHDA, CDR2 SQIVND (reference sequence). Trimming shortened V by 7 bases and J by 4 bases, and 19 bases separated the two germline ends. The CDR3 consists of 15 residues. In DNA, the CDR3 is TGTGCCAGTACCTCCACATTAGTACAGCTCTATGGCTACACCTTC. Protein: CASTSTLVQLYGYTF.

This clonotype was counted once. Mismatch with germline at one junction end may stem from a read error. The gene calls are TRBV7-9 and TRBJ1-1; the D gene is possibly TRBD1 (6 bases). Per germline, CDR1 SEHNR and CDR2 FQNEAQ (reference sequence). CDR3 size: 14 residues. The CDR3 loop reads CASSLGDTMTEAFF. For the CDR3, the DNA is TGTGCCAGCAGTTTAGGGGACACGATGACTGAAGCTTTCTTT.

With regard to this clonotype: This could be a read error, since a much larger clone is one nucleotide away. The V gene is TRBV7-8, the J gene TRBJ1-1; weak D call: TRBD1 (5 bases). CDR3 size: 17 residues. Trimming took 5 bases from V and 0 from J, leaving 19 bases between them. The germline CDR1 and CDR2 sequences are SGHVS and FQNEAQ. The CDR3 sequence is CASSEWDGLTVNTEAFF. The CDR3, as DNA: TGTGCCAGCAGCGAATGGGACGGGCTGACCGTGAACACTGAAGCTTTCTTT. Filled out from reference TRBV7-8 and TRBJ1-1, the complete variable domain reads GAGVSQSPRYKVAKRGQDVALRCDPISGHVSLFWYQQALGQGPEFLTYFQNEAQLDKSGLPSDRFFAERPEGSVSTLKIQRTQQEDSAVYLCASSEWDGLTVNTEAFFGQGTRLTVV.

This clonotype appeared a few times. The chain employs TRBV10-3 and TRBJ2-2; TRBD2 agrees at 9 bases. The CDR3 is 14 amino acids. The V gene end was trimmed by 6 bases and the J gene end by 4 bases; junction bases not matched to a gene: 3. Germline CDR1 ENHRY, CDR2 SYGVKD. In nucleotides, the CDR3 is TGTGCCATCAGCCCTAGCGGGGTCACCGGGGAGCTGTTTTTT. It yields the protein CAISPSGVTGELFF.

This clonotype occurred a few times. V gene TRBV7-9 combines with J gene TRBJ2-7; tentative D call: TRBD2 (5 bases). Germline values: CDR1 SEHNR, CDR2 FQNEAQ (reference sequence). The CDR3 is 12 residues long. Between the trimmed V and J ends, which lost 6 bases and 6 bases, there was a span of 12 bases. CDR3 protein: CASSAFRGEQYF. The DNA of the CDR3 is TGTGCCAGCAGTGCTTTTCGGGGCGAGCAGTACTTC.

Comment on this clonotype: A much larger clone differs by one base, so this may be a read error. The chain combines TRBV7-6 with TRBJ2-5, with 10 positions matching TRBD1. Germline V gene data show CDR1 as SGHVS and CDR2 as FNYEAQ. The junction had 3 bases not matched to a gene; V was cut back by 2 bases and J by 0 bases. The CDR3 is 16 amino acids. CDR3 in DNA: TGTGCCAGCAGCTTATCGGGACAGGGGAACCAAGAGACCCAGTACTTC. This encodes CASSLSGQGNQETQYF.

This rearrangement joins TRBV20-1 to TRBJ2-2; D assignment may be TRBD1 or TRBD2 (5 bases each). Germline V gene sequence: CDR1 DFQATT, CDR2 SNEGSKA (reference sequence). Trimming took off 6 bases at V and 7 bases at J, with 12 bases between the two ends. The CDR3 extends over 12 amino acids. The CDR3 bases are TGCAGTGCCCGAGGGGCGATCGGGGAGCTGTTTTTT. This codes for CSARGAIGELFF.

The chain has TRBV3-1 and TRBJ2-2, with D perhaps matching TRBD1 (6 bases). In germline, CDR1 is LGHDT, CDR2 YNNKEL (reference sequence). The V and J ends lost 3 bases and 7 bases respectively, with 6 bases between them. The CDR3 loop spans 12 amino acids. The CDR3 region is CASSQDSGELFF. For the CDR3, the DNA is TGTGCCAGCAGCCAGGACAGCGGGGAGCTGTTTTTT.

This clonotype was observed many times. J is TRBJ2-7 and V is TRBV7-9; D unclear. V was clipped by 2 bases and J by 6 bases, with 8 bases between them. The CDR3 is 12 amino acids. CDR1 and CDR2 from the germline V gene are SEHNR and FQNEAQ (reference sequence). CDR3 nucleotides: TGTGCCAGCAGCTTATCGGCCGGCGAGCAGTACTTC. Its protein is CASSLSAGEQYF.

DNA for the CDR3: TGTGCCAGCAGCGCACACCTAGCGGGACAAGAGACCCAGTACTTC. This sequence encodes CASSAHLAGQETQYF. V is TRBV7-8 and J is TRBJ2-5, with TRBD2 identical over 9 bases. The CDR3 extends over 15 amino acids. Germline V gene lookup returns CDR1 SGHVS and CDR2 FQNEAQ. The V segment lost 5 bases and the J segment 2 bases; nucleotides outside the gene matches: 6.

This clonotype occurred many times. The J gene is TRBJ1-2, the V gene TRBV12-3 or TRBV12-4, with a weak D call TRBD1 (5 bases). V lost 7 bases, J lost 8 bases, and 14 bases lay in between. The CDR3 extends over 12 amino acids. CDR3 sequence reads: CASTPYQGGYTF. The CDR3 DNA is TGTGCCAGCACTCCTTACCAGGGAGGCTACACCTTC.

The chain couples TRBV6-1 to TRBJ1-4; D is perhaps TRBD1 (6 bases). The germline V gene encodes CDR1 MNHNS and CDR2 SASEGT. V gave up 5 bases and J gave up 5 bases, with 12 bases separating them. CDR3 length: 14 residues. In DNA, the CDR3 is TGTGCCAGCAGTAGGAAGCAGGGGAATGAAAAACTGTTTTTT. Protein sequence: CASSRKQGNEKLFF.

This clonotype appeared many times. At one end, the junction sequence differs from germline, possibly due to a read error. This chain uses TRBV7-7 with TRBJ2-5; maybe TRBD1 (6 bases). This CDR3 contains 13 residues. The germline V gene encodes CDR1 SSHAT and CDR2 FNYEAQ (reference sequence). CDR3 bases: TGTGCTAGCAGCTTAGAGCAGGGGGAGACCCAGTACTTC. Translated, it gives CASSLEQGETQYF.

This clonotype was detected only a few times. The chain is built from TRBV12-3 or TRBV12-4 and TRBJ1-1; D remains unclear. V was shortened by 5 bases and J by 0 bases, with 13 bases between the two germline ends. This CDR3 is 15 amino acids long. The CDR3 DNA is TGTGCCAGCAGTCCCGAACATGTGATGAACACTGAAGCTTTCTTT. This encodes CASSPEHVMNTEAFF.

Notes on this clonotype: Given a much more abundant clone one base away, this may be a read error. The chain uses TRBV7-6 and TRBJ1-2; D ambiguous. V lost 6 bases, J lost 4 bases, and 9 bases lay in between. The germline CDR1 and CDR2 sequences are SGHVS and FNYEAQ. The CDR3 has 12 residues. The CDR3 reads CASRTSGYGYTF. CDR3 DNA sequence: TGTGCCAGCAGAACCAGTGGCTATGGCTACACCTTC.

The V and J genes are TRBV24-1 and TRBJ1-6; D unclear. Germline V CDR1 and CDR2: KGHDR, SFDVKD. V was clipped by 8 bases and J by 7 bases, with 5 bases between them. The CDR3 has 11 residues. DNA for the CDR3: TGTGCCACCAACCCAAATTCACCCCTCCACTTT. This codes for CATNPNSPLHF.

The table lists this clonotype with many counts. V and J are TRBV7-8 and TRBJ1-5; the match to TRBD1 covers 8 bases. The V gene end was trimmed by 5 bases and the J gene end by 7 bases; junction bases not matched to a gene: 7. Looked up from germline, CDR1 is SGHVS and CDR2 is FQNEAQ. The CDR3 is 14 residues long. CDR3: CASSPDRGGQPQHF. In DNA, the CDR3 is TGTGCCAGCAGCCCCGACAGGGGTGGGCAGCCCCAGCATTTT.

This chain uses TRBV20-1 with TRBJ1-2, with TRBD1 as a possible D gene (5 bases). The ends were cut back, 3 bases at V and 4 bases at J, with 15 bases in the middle. The CDR3 runs to 14 residues. In germline, CDR1 is DFQATT, CDR2 SNEGSKA (reference sequence). The CDR3 sequence is CSASYQGLRYGYTF. The CDR3 nucleotides are TGCAGTGCTAGCTACCAGGGACTTCGCTATGGCTACACCTTC.

J is TRBJ2-5 and V is TRBV7-9, with 16 bases matching TRBD2. The CDR3 consists of 18 residues. V lost 5 bases and J lost 6; bases outside the gene matches: 12. Germline values: CDR1 SEHNR, CDR2 FQNEAQ (reference sequence). CDR3 protein: CASSQGGLAGGLGKTQYF. CDR3 bases: TGTGCCAGCAGCCAAGGGGGACTAGCGGGGGGGCTTGGAAAGACCCAGTACTTC.